The sequence of this TCR beta chain was determined in a study of T cell repertoires in cytomegalovirus infection. Findings of the study overall: Frequencies of public TCR beta families were cumulated, and this identified carriers of CMV plus the relevant HLA. Across the ex vivo response, the dominant clonotypes were HLA-C-restricted CMV-specific TCR beta clonotypes.

V shed 7 bases and J shed 2 bases, with 17 bases lying between them. CDR3 size: 15 residues. Per germline, CDR1 MNHNS and CDR2 SASEGT. This clonotype was observed at least ten times. As yet, its antigen is unknown. TCRdb fed the reads into MiXCR, producing one record per CDR3 protein. The data contain hundreds of thousands of distinct CDR3 sequences, 17% of them singletons. The V call is TRBV6-1, the J call TRBJ2-5; a possible D gene is TRBD1 (6 bases). The sample was PBMCs. This TCR was recovered from a human donor in good health (CMV status not recorded). Some clones in this sample may be carry-over from other donors' samples. CDR3 nucleotides: TGTGCCAGCACCCCTACAGGGTCCAGACAAGAGACCCAGTACTTC. It is translated as CASTPTGSRQETQYF.